A selection of T cell receptor beta chains follows, all from one sample in a study of tumor and adjacent non-tumor tissue in lung cancer. MiXCR, applied by TCRdb to the multiplex PCR reads, yields one record per CDR3 protein. The sample includes more than 90,000 distinct CDR3 sequences, roughly 70% of them seen just once. Source material: lung tumor tissue. These receptors all come from a man in his 60s with non-small cell lung cancer. The CDR3 runs from the conserved cysteine through the conserved F or W. The D gene is left open where the match is weak. Expanded clones get a size class; other rows say once, few or many, or leave the size out.

- TRBJ2-5 TRBV5-4 - TGTGCCAGCAGCTTGGGGGGGAAAGCCCGGACCCAGTACTTC CASSLGGKARTQYF
- TRBJ2-7 TRBV28 - TGTGCCAGCACCGAATGGGGTTGGATGTCGAGGGAGCAGTACTTC CASTEWGWMSREQYF
- TRBJ1-2 TRBV7-9 TRBD1 TGTGCCAGCACCCCGGACAGGGGGCAAAGGGGCTACACCTTC CASTPDRGQRGYTF
few TRBJ2-5 TRBV5-1 TRBD1 TGCGCCAGCATGCCGGGACAGGGGGATAGCGAGATCCAGTACTTC CASMPGQGDSEIQYF
- TRBJ2-7 TRBV6-6 - TGTGCCAGCCAAGCCGGGGGTTACGAGCAGTACTTC CASQAGGYEQYF
- TRBJ1-5 TRBV5-1 - TGCGCAAGCAGTTCGCCGGGGGCCCGGAATAGCAATCAGCCCCAGCATTTT CASSSPGARNSNQPQHF
many TRBJ2-6 TRBV20-1 - TGCAGTGCTTCCAATTGGGGGCCCTCTGGGGCCAACGTCCTGACTTTC CSASNWGPSGANVLTF
- TRBJ2-1 TRBV29-1 - TGCAGCGCTAACGAGGCCACACAGGATGCCATGGGTGACCAGTTCTTC CSANEATQDAMGDQFF
- TRBJ2-3 TRBV6-1 - TGTGCCAGCATCGAATGCATAGGGTACACAGATACGCAATATTTT CASIECIGYTDTQYF
- TRBJ2-7 TRBV20-1 - TGCAGTTCCCGACTAGGCCCGTACCAGCAGTACTTC CSSRLGPYQQYF
many TRBJ2-1 TRBV6-2/TRBV6-3 TRBD2 TGTGCCAGCACCGCGACGGGACTAGCCAATGAGCAGTTCTTC CASTATGLANEQFF
many TRBJ1-1 TRBV30 - TGTGCCTGGAGTGTACTAGGTGCTGAAGCTTTCTTT CAWSVLGAEAFF
- TRBJ2-1 TRBV12-3/TRBV12-4 - TGTGCCAGCAGTCGCGAATTAGCGTCCGAGCAGTTCTTC CASSRELASEQFF
- TRBJ1-1 TRBV11-1 - TGTGCCAGCGCCCCCTACAAGGGCACTGAAGCTTTCTTT CASAPYKGTEAFF
few TRBJ2-7 TRBV7-9 - TGTGCCAGCAGCCCTGGAGGGACATCTTACGAGCAGTACTTC CASSPGGTSYEQYF
- TRBJ2-6 TRBV11-3 - TGTGCCAGCAGCCTAGAGAATTTAGGGGGGAGCTCTGGGGCCAACGTCCCGACTTTC CASSLENLGGSSGANVPTF
many TRBJ2-7 TRBV6-1 TRBD2 TGTGCCAGCAGTGGAGCCGGGACTAGCGGGAGCCGCGAGCAGTACTTC CASSGAGTSGSREQYF
- TRBJ2-5 TRBV11-3 - TGTGCCAGCAGTTTAGATATGGGAGACGAAGAGACCCAGTACTTC CASSLDMGDEETQYF
- TRBJ2-3 TRBV6-6 - TGTGCCAGCAGTTACGGCCCAGATCAGACCTCCTTCACAGATACCCAGTATTTT CASSYGPDQTSFTDTQYF
- TRBJ1-3 TRBV6-5 - TGTGCCAGCAGTTCCGGGACATGGGACCGAAACACCATATATTTT CASSSGTWDRNTIYF
- TRBJ2-6 TRBV5-4 - TGTGTCAGCAACGAGACAGGAAGAACCCCTGGGTCCAACGTCCTGACTTTC CVSNETGRTPGSNVLTF
- TRBJ1-5 TRBV6-6 - TGTGCCAGCAGCACAGTTGATAGGGTAAGCAATCAGCCCCAGCATTTT CASSTVDRVSNQPQHF
- TRBJ2-1 TRBV6-2/TRBV6-3 TRBD1 TGTGCCATTAGTTACTCGAAAACAGGGGGCTGGCCGTTCTTC CAISYSKTGGWPFF
- TRBJ2-7 TRBV5-6 TRBD1 TGTGCCAGCAGCTTCGGGACAGCGAACCCCTACGAGCAATACTTC CASSFGTANPYEQYF
- TRBJ2-7 TRBV5-4 - TGTGCCTGCAGCGGCGGGCAAGCCGAGCAGTACTTC CACSGGQAEQYF
- TRBJ2-3 TRBV20-1 TRBD2 TGCAGTGCTCCCAAGCGGGAGGGCCAAGATACGCAGTATTTT CSAPKREGQDTQYF
- TRBJ2-6 TRBV6-1 - TGTGCCAGCAGTGGACTAGGGACCGGGGCCAATGTCCTGACTTTC CASSGLGTGANVLTF
- TRBJ2-1 TRBV11-1 - TGTGCCTGCGGACCAAGGGGCTCTTTGGATGAGCAGTTCTTC CACGPRGSLDEQFF
- TRBJ2-3 TRBV6-2/TRBV6-3 - TGTGCCAACAGTTACTTGGATACTCAGTATTTT CANSYLDTQYF
- TRBJ2-3 TRBV4-3 - TGCGCCAGCAGCCCCCGACCCGGAGGGGACACAGATACGCGATATTTT CASSPRPGGDTDTRYF
- TRBJ2-1 TRBV5-5 - TGTGCCAGCAGCTTGTTAATGGGGGGCGACTCCTACAATGAGCAGTTCTTC CASSLLMGGDSYNEQFF
- TRBJ1-1 TRBV6-5 - TGCGCCAGCAGTGTGTCCGGAGGGATGGTCACTGAAGCTTTATTT CASSVSGGMVTEALF
- TRBJ2-1 TRBV29-1 TRBD2 TGCAACGTTGGACTAGTCGACAATGAGAAGTTCTTC CNVGLVDNEKFF
- TRBJ1-6 TRBV12-3/TRBV12-4 - TGTGCCAGCAGTCTACGGACGTCAGGGAGTGGCTCACCTCTCCACTTT CASSLRTSGSGSPLHF
- TRBJ2-2 TRBV11-2 - TGTGCCAGCAGCTTAGACCGCTTTCCCGGGGAGCTGTTTTTT CASSLDRFPGELFF
many TRBJ2-2 TRBV21-1 - TGTGCCAGCAGCCAGGGGGCGGCCGGGGAGCTGTTTTTT CASSQGAAGELFF
- TRBJ2-6 TRBV29-1 - TGCAGCGATGTCGTGCACTCTGGGGCCAACGTCTTGACTTTC CSDVVHSGANVLTF
many TRBJ2-5 TRBV6-6 TRBD1 TGTGCCAGCAGTTACTCGACACAGGGGGCTGGGGAGACCCAGTACTTC CASSYSTQGAGETQYF
- TRBJ2-2 TRBV5-1 - TGCGCCAGCGGTTCGAGCGCGAGGGTCGGCGACACCGGGGAGCAGTTTTTT CASGSSARVGDTGEQFF
- TRBJ2-7 TRBV7-8 - TGTGCCAGTAGCTTACGACAGTCCAGCGGTGGCGAGCTGTACTTC CASSLRQSSGGELYF
many TRBJ2-2 TRBV5-1 TRBD2 TGCGCCAGCAGCGGGACTAGCGGGAGAACTGCCGGGGAGCTGTTTTTT CASSGTSGRTAGELFF
- TRBJ2-1 TRBV6-6 - TGTGCCAGCTCCTTAAGGGACAAGCGTAATGAGCAGTTCTTC CASSLRDKRNEQFF
- TRBJ2-1 TRBV11-3 TRBD2 TGTGCCAGCAGCTTAGGTTTACTGGCGGGAGAGTTCTATAATGAGCAGTTCTTC CASSLGLLAGEFYNEQFF
- TRBJ2-7 TRBV28 TRBD2 TGTGCCAGCAGTCTCTCCGGGACGGCGGGGGAGCGGTACTTC CASSLSGTAGERYF
- TRBJ2-2 TRBV12-3/TRBV12-4 - TGTGCCTGCAGTGGCCGAGGTACCGGGGAGCTGTTTTTT CACSGRGTGELFF
- TRBJ2-7 TRBV11-1 - TGTACCAGCAGCTTTCCCGGCGGCACCTGCGATCAGTACTTC CTSSFPGGTCDQYF
- TRBJ2-1 TRBV11-3 - TGTGCCAACAGCACCGAGGGGTGGCGCCAGGAAACTTACAATGAGCAGTTCTTC CANSTEGWRQETYNEQFF
- TRBJ1-5 TRBV24-1 - TGTGCCACCAGTGGGGGAGAATGGGATAATCAGCCCCAGCATTTT CATSGGEWDNQPQHF
- TRBJ2-6 TRBV6-6 - TGTGCCAGCAGCTCAGGCATCGGAAGAGTTGGGGCCAACGTCCTGACTTTC CASSSGIGRVGANVLTF